This TCR beta chain was profiled in a study of OX40 agonist ivuxolimab in advanced cancers. Study-wide background: The eligibility criteria allowed prior anti-PD-1, anti-PD-L1 or anti-CTLA-4 therapy, and 30% to 45% had some.

Germline V gives CDR1 SQVTM, CDR2 ANQGSEA. Trimming took off 8 bases at V and 0 bases at J, with 15 bases between the two ends. This CDR3 is built from 14 residues. Here immunoSEQ multiplex PCR was the method, and the copy in TCRdb shows in-frame clones only, minus some. The sample consists of about 88,000 clones, approximately 89% of them appearing once. The source is an adult with an advanced solid tumor such as melanoma, head and neck, liver or kidney cancer. Sample: CD4+ or CD8+ T cells sorted from blood, taken in a trial of the OX40 agonist ivuxolimab. The J gene is TRBJ2-3, the V gene TRBV29-1; D gene ambiguous. CDR3 nucleotide sequence: TGCAGCAGTTTAGGCGGATCTAGCACAGATACGCAGTATTTT. Protein: CSSLGGSSTDTQYF.